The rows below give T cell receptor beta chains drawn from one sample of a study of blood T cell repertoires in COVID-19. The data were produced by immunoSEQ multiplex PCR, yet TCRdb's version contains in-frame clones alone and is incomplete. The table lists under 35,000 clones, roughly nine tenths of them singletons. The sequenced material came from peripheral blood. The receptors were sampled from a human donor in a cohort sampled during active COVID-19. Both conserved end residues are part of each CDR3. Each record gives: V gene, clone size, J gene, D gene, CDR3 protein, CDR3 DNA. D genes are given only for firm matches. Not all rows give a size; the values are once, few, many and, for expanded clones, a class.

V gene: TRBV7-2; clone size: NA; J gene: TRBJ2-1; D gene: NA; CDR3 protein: CASSLFLNEQFF; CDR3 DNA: TGTGCCAGCAGCTTATTCCTAAATGAGCAGTTCTTC
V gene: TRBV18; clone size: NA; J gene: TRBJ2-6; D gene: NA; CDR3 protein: CASSRGAGANVLTF; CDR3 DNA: TGTGCCAGCTCACGGGGGGCTGGGGCCAACGTCCTGACTTTC
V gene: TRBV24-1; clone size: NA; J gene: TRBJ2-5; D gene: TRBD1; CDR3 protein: CATSGSGTGIRETQYF; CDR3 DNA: TGTGCCACCAGTGGCTCCGGGACAGGGATTCGAGAGACCCAGTACTTC
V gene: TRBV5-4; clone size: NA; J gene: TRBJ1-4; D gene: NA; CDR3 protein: CASSSGREGNEKLFF; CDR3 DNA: TGTGCCAGCAGCTCCGGCAGGGAGGGGAATGAAAAACTGTTTTTT
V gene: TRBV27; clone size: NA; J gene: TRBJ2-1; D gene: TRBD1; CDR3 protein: CAIMRRGQGGNEQFF; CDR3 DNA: TGTGCGATTATGAGAAGGGGACAGGGAGGGAATGAGCAGTTCTTC
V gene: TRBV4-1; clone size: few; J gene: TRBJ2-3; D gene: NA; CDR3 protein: CASSQDSSLSGGADTQYF; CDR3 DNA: TGCGCCAGCAGCCAAGATTCCTCCTTGTCGGGGGGCGCAGATACGCAGTATTTT
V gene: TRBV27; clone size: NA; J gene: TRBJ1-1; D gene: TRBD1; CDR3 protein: CASGADRSVEAFF; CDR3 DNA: TGTGCCAGCGGAGCGGACAGGAGCGTTGAAGCTTTCTTT
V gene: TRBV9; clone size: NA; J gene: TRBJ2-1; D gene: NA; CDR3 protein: CASSDDVATHEQFF; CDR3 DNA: TGTGCCAGCAGCGATGATGTAGCTACCCATGAGCAGTTCTTC
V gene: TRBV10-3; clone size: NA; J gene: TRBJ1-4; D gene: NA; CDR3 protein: CAISVGGSGEKLFF; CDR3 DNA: TGTGCCATCAGTGTGGGAGGATCCGGTGAAAAACTGTTTTTT
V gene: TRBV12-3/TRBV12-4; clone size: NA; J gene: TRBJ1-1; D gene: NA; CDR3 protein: CASNSGVPEAFF; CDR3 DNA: TGTGCCAGCAACTCAGGGGTCCCTGAAGCTTTCTTT
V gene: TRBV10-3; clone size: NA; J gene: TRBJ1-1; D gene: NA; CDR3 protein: CAISLGGANTEAFF; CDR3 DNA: TGTGCCATCAGCCTCGGTGGGGCGAACACTGAAGCTTTCTTT
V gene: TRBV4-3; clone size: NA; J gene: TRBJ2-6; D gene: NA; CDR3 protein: CASSQDLGGAAGANVLTF; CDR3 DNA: TGCGCCAGCAGCCAAGATTTGGGGGGGGCTGCCGGGGCCAACGTCCTGACTTTC
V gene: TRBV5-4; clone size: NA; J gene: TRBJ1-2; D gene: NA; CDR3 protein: CASSDVFRGEGYTF; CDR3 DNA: TGTGCCAGCAGTGATGTCTTCAGGGGAGAAGGCTACACCTTC
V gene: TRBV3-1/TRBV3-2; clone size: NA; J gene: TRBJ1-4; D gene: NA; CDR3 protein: CASSRLNEKLFF; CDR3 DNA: TGTGCCAGCAGCCGACTGAATGAAAAACTGTTTTTT
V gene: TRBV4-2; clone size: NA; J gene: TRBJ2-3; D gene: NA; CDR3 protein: CASSQTSDRSDTQYF; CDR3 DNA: TGTGCCAGCAGCCAAACCAGCGACCGTTCCGATACGCAGTATTTT
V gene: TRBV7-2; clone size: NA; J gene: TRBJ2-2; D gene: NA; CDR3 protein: CASSLAPPRTGELFF; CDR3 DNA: TGTGCCAGCAGCTTAGCCCCCCCTCGCACCGGGGAGCTGTTTTTT
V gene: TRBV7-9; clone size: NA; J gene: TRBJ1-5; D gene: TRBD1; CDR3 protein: CASSLAGTGGASNQPQHF; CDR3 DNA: TGTGCCAGCAGCTTAGCTGGGACAGGGGGCGCGAGCAATCAGCCCCAGCATTTT
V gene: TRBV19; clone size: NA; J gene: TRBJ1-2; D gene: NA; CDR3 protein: CASFVTGANYGYTF; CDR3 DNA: TGTGCCAGCTTCGTGACAGGAGCTAACTATGGCTACACCTTC
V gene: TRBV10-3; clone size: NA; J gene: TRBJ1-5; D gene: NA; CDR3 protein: CAISDGGTHQPQHF; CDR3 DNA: TGTGCCATCAGTGACGGCGGCACCCATCAGCCCCAGCATTTT
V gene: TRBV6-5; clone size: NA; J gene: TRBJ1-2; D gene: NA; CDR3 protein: CASIFSGGPSYGYTF; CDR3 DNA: TGTGCCAGCATATTTAGCGGGGGGCCAAGCTATGGCTACACCTTC
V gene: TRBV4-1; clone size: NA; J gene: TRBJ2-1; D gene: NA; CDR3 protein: CASSPGGGGYNEQFF; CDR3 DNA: TGCGCCAGCAGCCCCGGGGGAGGGGGTTACAATGAGCAGTTCTTC
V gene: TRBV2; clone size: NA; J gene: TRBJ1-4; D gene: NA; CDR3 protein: CASSVEGEKLFF; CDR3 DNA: TGTGCCAGCAGTGTGGAGGGTGAAAAACTGTTTTTT
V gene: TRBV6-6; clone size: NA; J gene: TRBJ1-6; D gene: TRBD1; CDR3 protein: CASILGTGISPLHF; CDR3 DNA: TGTGCCAGCATCCTCGGGACAGGGATCTCACCCCTCCACTTT
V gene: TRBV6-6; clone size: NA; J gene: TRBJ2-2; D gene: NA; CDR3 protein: CASSYPVTGELFF; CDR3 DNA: TGTGCCAGCAGTTACCCAGTCACCGGGGAGCTGTTTTTT
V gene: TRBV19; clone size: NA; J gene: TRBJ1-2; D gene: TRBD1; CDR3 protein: CASRTRTGENGYTF; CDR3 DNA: TGTGCCAGTAGAACCCGGACAGGGGAGAATGGCTACACCTTC
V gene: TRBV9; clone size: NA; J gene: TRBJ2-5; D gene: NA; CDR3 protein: CASSVPDSGETQYF; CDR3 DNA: TGTGCCAGCAGCGTGCCAGACTCTGGGGAGACCCAGTACTTC
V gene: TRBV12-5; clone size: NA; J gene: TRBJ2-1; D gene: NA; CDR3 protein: CASGSGSHNEQFF; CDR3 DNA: TGTGCTAGTGGATCAGGGTCCCACAATGAGCAGTTCTTC
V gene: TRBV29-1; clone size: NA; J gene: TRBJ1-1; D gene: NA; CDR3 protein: CSVERSLLNTEAFF; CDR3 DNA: TGCAGCGTTGAGAGGTCGCTGTTGAACACTGAAGCTTTCTTT
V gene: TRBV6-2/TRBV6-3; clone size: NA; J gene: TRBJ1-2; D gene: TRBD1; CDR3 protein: CASSYSPGQAYNYGYTF; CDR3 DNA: TGTGCCAGCAGTTACTCCCCGGGACAGGCCTATAACTATGGCTACACCTTC
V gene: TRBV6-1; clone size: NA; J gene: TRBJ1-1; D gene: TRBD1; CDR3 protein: CASSEVAGQAANTEAFF; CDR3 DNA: TGTGCCAGCAGTGAAGTGGCCGGACAGGCGGCTAACACTGAAGCTTTCTTT
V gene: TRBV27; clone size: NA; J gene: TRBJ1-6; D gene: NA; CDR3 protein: CASSLFGVSSYNSPLHF; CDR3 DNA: TGTGCCAGCAGTTTGTTCGGGGTTAGCTCCTATAATTCACCCCTCCACTTT
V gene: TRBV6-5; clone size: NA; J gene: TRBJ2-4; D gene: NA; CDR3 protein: CASSSNRIDIQYF; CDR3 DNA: TGTGCCAGCAGCTCAAACAGGATTGACATTCAGTACTTC
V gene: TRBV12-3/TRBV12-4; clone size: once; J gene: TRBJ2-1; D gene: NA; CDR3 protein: CASNGGPYNEQFF; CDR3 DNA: TGTGCCAGTAATGGAGGCCCCTACAATGAGCAGTTCTTC
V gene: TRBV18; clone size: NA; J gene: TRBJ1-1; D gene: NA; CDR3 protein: CASSLGTENTEAFF; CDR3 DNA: TGTGCCAGCTCACTAGGGACTGAAAACACTGAAGCTTTCTTT
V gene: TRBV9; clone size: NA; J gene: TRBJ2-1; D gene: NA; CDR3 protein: CASSVAGPSGYNEQFF; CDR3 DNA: TGTGCCAGCAGCGTAGCGGGCCCCTCAGGGTACAATGAGCAGTTCTTC
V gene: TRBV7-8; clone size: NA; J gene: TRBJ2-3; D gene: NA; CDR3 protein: CASSPTGSYTDTQYF; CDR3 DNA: TGTGCCAGCAGCCCAACCGGTTCCTACACAGATACGCAGTATTTT
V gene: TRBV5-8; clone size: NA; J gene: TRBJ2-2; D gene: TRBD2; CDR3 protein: CASSFVFGGAGELFF; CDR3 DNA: TGTGCCAGCAGCTTCGTATTCGGGGGGGCCGGGGAGCTGTTTTTT
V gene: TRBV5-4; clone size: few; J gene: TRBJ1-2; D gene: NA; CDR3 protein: CASNIGAENYGYTF; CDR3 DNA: TGTGCCAGCAACATTGGGGCAGAGAACTATGGCTACACCTTC
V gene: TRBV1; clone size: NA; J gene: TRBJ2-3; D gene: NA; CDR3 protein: CTSSHPPGLPVYDMAYF; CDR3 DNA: TGCACCAGCAGCCATCCCCCGGGACTCCCAGTCTACGATATGGCGTATTTT
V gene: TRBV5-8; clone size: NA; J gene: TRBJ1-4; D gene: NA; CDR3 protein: CASSLGQTAIQEKLFF; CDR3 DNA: TGTGCCAGCAGCTTGGGGCAGACAGCGATCCAGGAAAAACTGTTTTTT
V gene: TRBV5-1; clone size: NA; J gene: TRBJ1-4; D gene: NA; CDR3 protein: CASSGTFNEKLFF; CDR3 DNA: TGCGCCAGCAGCGGGACTTTTAATGAAAAACTGTTTTTT
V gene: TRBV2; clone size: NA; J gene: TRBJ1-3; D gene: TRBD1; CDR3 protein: CASSNIPQGAGNTIYF; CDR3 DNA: TGTGCCAGCAGTAACATTCCGCAGGGGGCTGGAAACACCATATATTTT
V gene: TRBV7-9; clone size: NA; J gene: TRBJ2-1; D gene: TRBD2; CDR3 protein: CASSTGLAGGPYNEQFF; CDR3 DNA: TGTGCCAGCAGCACCGGACTAGCGGGAGGGCCATACAATGAGCAGTTCTTC
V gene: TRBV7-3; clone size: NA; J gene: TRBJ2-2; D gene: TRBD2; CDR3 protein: CASSPLAGGAGELFF; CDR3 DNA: TGTGCCAGCAGCCCCCTAGCGGGAGGGGCCGGGGAGCTGTTTTTT
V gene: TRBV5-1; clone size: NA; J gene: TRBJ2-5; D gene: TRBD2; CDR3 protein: CASSPGGAGETQYF; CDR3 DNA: TGCGCCAGCAGCCCCGGGGGGGCCGGGGAGACCCAGTACTTC
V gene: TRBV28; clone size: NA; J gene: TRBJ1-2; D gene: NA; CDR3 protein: CANSEVKPYGYTF; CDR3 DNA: TGTGCCAACTCGGAGGTGAAACCCTATGGCTACACCTTC
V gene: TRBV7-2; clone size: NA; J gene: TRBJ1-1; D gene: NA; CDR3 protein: CASSIMNTEAFF; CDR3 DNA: TGTGCCAGCAGCATCATGAACACTGAAGCTTTCTTT
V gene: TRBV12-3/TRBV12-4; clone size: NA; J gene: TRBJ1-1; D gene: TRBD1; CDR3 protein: CASTRQGRTEAFF; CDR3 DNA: TGTGCCAGCACCCGACAGGGGAGGACTGAAGCTTTCTTT